This T cell receptor (beta chain) was captured in a study of blood T cell repertoires in COVID-19. This clone appeared a few times. Methods used by the authors: Researchers report that nucleated cell counts were estimated from reference gene primer amplification. Sequenced by immunoSEQ multiplex PCR; TCRdb stores in-frame clones only, minus some. The V and J calls and clone size were taken over from that table, and D and trimming were inferred from the DNA. The sample has tens of thousands of clones, about four fifths seen once. Germline V CDR1 and CDR2: MNHEY, SVGEGT. V was pared by 5 bases and J by 4 bases, with 6 bases of the junction left unmatched. The CDR3 runs to 15 residues.

This TCR was sampled from a man between 50 and 59 years old with acute or convalescent COVID-19. Sequencing input: peripheral blood. V usage is TRBV6-2 or TRBV6-3 and J usage is TRBJ2-7; 12 bases agree with TRBD2. The CDR3 DNA reads as TGTGCCAGCAGTACGACTAGCGGGAGCCGTTACGAGCAGTACTTC. Its translation is CASSTTSGSRYEQYF.